The source of this T cell receptor (beta chain) is a study of cytomegalovirus exposure and HLA in healthy donors. The study, taken as a whole, reports: The authors assumed roughly uniform sequencing depth across donors for presence/absence analyses. Reports credit the classifier with highly specific, highly sensitive diagnosis of cytomegalovirus status.

With regard to this clone: What it recognizes is unknown.

PCR primers comprised 60 Vbeta and 13 Jbeta primers. As handled by the study authors: A later analysis tallied 80 million to 100 million unique TCR beta chains, 8.5 million to 11 million of them shared. Clones were sequenced by immunoSEQ multiplex PCR, and TCRdb holds only the in-frame ones, with some missing. The V and J calls and clone size come from that table; D and trimming were worked out from the DNA. The sample table sets out 150,000 to 200,000 clones. This CDR3 spans 14 amino acids. Per the germline V gene, CDR1 is ENHRY and CDR2 is SYGVKD. Trimming took 4 bases from V and 8 from J; bases not matched to a gene: 8.

Material: PBMCs. The sequence came from a man younger than 45 in good health and CMV-seronegative. The chain carries TRBV10-3 and TRBJ2-7, with TRBD1 identical over 10 bases. The DNA of the CDR3 is TGTGCCATCAGTGGCGGGACAGGGGATAACAAGCAGTACTTC. Its protein is CAISGGTGDNKQYF.